Each of the 20 T cell receptor beta chains below was sequenced from the same sample in a study of response to subunit inactivated influenza vaccine. MiXCR, run by TCRdb on the RT-PCR reads, gives a single entry per CDR3 protein. The sample contains 450,000 to 600,000 distinct CDR3 sequences, approximately 7.7% of which appear only once. The sequences come from PBMCs from blood, collected roughly 24 months after vaccination. All receptors come from a man in his fifties or sixties who received an inactivated influenza vaccine.

This clonotype was detected ten times or more. The chain has TRBV5-1 and TRBJ2-2, with 7 bases that match TRBD1. The ends lost 4 bases at V and 0 bases at J; junction bases unmatched: 3. The CDR3 spans 15 residues. The V gene's germline CDR1 is SGHRS and CDR2 YFSETQ. The CDR3 protein is CASSRDSPNTGELFF. For the CDR3, the DNA is TGCGCCAGCAGCCGGGACAGTCCGAACACCGGGGAGCTGTTTTTT. Full variable domain (missing parts from reference TRBV5-1 and TRBJ2-2): KAGVTQTPRYLIKTRGQQVTLSCSPISGHRSVSWYQQTPGQGLQFLFEYFSETQRNKGNFPGRFSGRQFSNSRSEMNVSTLELGDSALYLCASSRDSPNTGELFFGEGSRLTVL.

Only a few counts were recorded for this clonotype. The chain carries TRBV6-5 and TRBJ2-1, with unresolved D. V was cut by 0 bases and J by 0 bases, with 12 bases left in between. This CDR3 contains 17 residues. CDR1 and CDR2 (germline): MNHEY, SVGAGI. CDR3 DNA: TGTGCCAGCAGTTACTCTTCCGGCCCGAGCTCCTACAATGAGCAGTTCTTC. Translated: CASSYSSGPSSYNEQFF.

This clonotype came up a few times. The J gene is TRBJ2-3, the V gene TRBV16; D not certain. Germline assignment: CDR1 KGHSY and CDR2 FQNENV. The CDR3 has 12 amino acids. Trimming pared 1 base from V and 4 bases from J, leaving 3 bases between. CDR3 in DNA: TGTGCCAGCAGCCAATATTCAGATACGCAGTATTTT. Its protein is CASSQYSDTQYF.

This clonotype was seen more than once but under ten times. The V and J genes are TRBV5-1 and TRBJ2-3, with TRBD2 matching over 8 bases. Germline trimming cut 4 bases from V and 5 bases from J; bases unmatched to any gene: 6. CDR1 and CDR2 (germline): SGHRS, YFSETQ. The CDR3 is made up of 14 amino acids. The CDR3 coding sequence is TGCGCCAGCAGCGGCGGGAGGCCCGAAGATACGCAGTATTTT. Protein product: CASSGGRPEDTQYF.

This clonotype occurred a few times. A much larger clone lies one base from this, so it may be a read error. The genes are TRBV5-1 and TRBJ2-5; no clear D gene. V dropped 1 base and J dropped 4 bases, with 5 bases sitting between them. Per the germline V gene, CDR1 is SGHRS and CDR2 is YFSETQ. CDR3 length: 12 amino acids. CDR3 loop: CASSLNRETQYF. The CDR3 DNA reads TGCGCCAGCAGCTTGAACCGAGAGACCCAGTACTTC.

This chain links TRBV5-8 with TRBJ1-2, with D tentatively TRBD1 (6 bases). Germline-derived CDR1 and CDR2 are SGHTS and YDEGEE. Trimming shortened V by 0 bases and J by 0 bases, and 12 bases separated the two germline ends. The CDR3 has 16 residues. The DNA for the CDR3 is TGTGCCAGCAGCTTGGTGACAGGACTAGCTAACTATGGCTACACCTTC. Protein product: CASSLVTGLANYGYTF.

This clonotype has a handful of counts. The V and J genes are TRBV20-1 and TRBJ2-5; unclear D gene. Germline CDR1 reads DFQATT; CDR2 reads SNEGSKA (reference sequence). The CDR3 totals 15 residues. Trimming removed 3 bases from V and 1 base from J, with 15 bases in between. CDR3 in DNA: TGCAGTGCTAGTATTCCGGGCCGCTTCCAAGAGACCCAGTACTTC. Amino acid sequence: CSASIPGRFQETQYF.

This clonotype was found many times. The rearrangement links TRBV4-1 to TRBJ1-3, with TRBD1 as a possible D gene (5 bases). V lost 0 bases and J lost 0, with 9 bases in between. The length of the CDR3 is 16 residues. CDR1 MGHRA and CDR2 YSYEKL come from the germline V gene. The CDR3 nucleotides read TGCGCCAGCAGCCAAGAGGGACCTTACTCTGGAAACACCATATATTTT. Its protein product is CASSQEGPYSGNTIYF.

This clonotype was counted many times. V usage is TRBV6-1 and J usage is TRBJ2-3, with a weak D call TRBD2 (6 bases). CDR3 length: 14 residues. V lost 6 bases and J 1 base, leaving 11 bases between the germline ends. From germline, CDR1 is MNHNS and CDR2 SASEGT. The CDR3: CASRQPSGTDTQYF. The CDR3 nucleotides are TGTGCCAGCAGACAACCTAGCGGCACAGATACGCAGTATTTT.

This chain links TRBV7-2 with TRBJ2-1; TRBD2 matches at 11 bases. Germline loops: CDR1 SGHTA, CDR2 FQGNSA. V dropped 9 bases and J dropped 4; count of bases not matched to a gene: 11. The CDR3 extends over 16 amino acids. The CDR3 loop reads CASVRRSSGGYNEQFF. DNA for the CDR3: TGTGCCAGTGTAAGGCGGTCTAGCGGGGGGTACAATGAGCAGTTCTTC.

This clonotype was observed a handful of times. The chain couples TRBV5-6 to TRBJ2-7; 8 bases match TRBD1. With V trimmed by 5 bases and J by 7 bases, 2 bases remained unmatched. CDR3 length equals 11 residues. CDR1 SGHDT and CDR2 YYEEEE come from the germline V gene. The CDR3 nucleotides read TGTGCCAGCAGTCGGGACAGGGAGCAGTACTTC. It yields the protein CASSRDREQYF.

Worth noting for this clonotype: Possible read error: a much larger clone is one base away. The chain has TRBV20-1 and TRBJ2-3; TRBD2 matches at 11 bases. The CDR3 extends over 16 amino acids. The germline CDR1 and CDR2 sequences are DFQATT and SNEGSKA (reference sequence). The CDR3 here is CCASGGPSGGADTQYF. DNA of the CDR3: TGCTGTGCTAGCGGGGGGCCCTCGGGAGGCGCAGATACGCAGTATTTT.

This clonotype turned up a few times. J is TRBJ1-4 and V is TRBV20-1; TRBD1 matches at 8 bases. Per the germline V gene, CDR1 is DFQATT and CDR2 is SNEGSKA (reference sequence). The length of the CDR3 is 16 residues. The trim removed 4 bases at V and 0 bases at J, leaving 7 bases unmatched. CDR3 protein: CSATDRGYATNEKLFF. The CDR3 DNA sequence: TGCAGTGCTACCGACAGGGGATACGCAACTAATGAAAAACTGTTTTTT.

The table lists this clonotype with a few counts. This rearrangement joins TRBV6-1 to TRBJ2-1; D is uncertain. Trimming took off 2 bases at V and 4 bases at J, with 3 bases between the two ends. This CDR3 region has 12 residues. Germline CDR1 MNHNS, CDR2 SASEGT. CDR3 sequence: CASSESYNEQFF. The CDR3 region has the DNA TGTGCCAGCAGTGAAAGTTACAATGAGCAGTTCTTC.

This clonotype was counted ten times or more. This rearrangement joins TRBV18 to TRBJ1-3, with D possibly TRBD1 on 6 matching bases. V shed 0 bases and J shed 2 bases, with 14 bases lying between them. This CDR3 has 17 residues. Germline V gene lookup returns CDR1 KGHSH and CDR2 LQKENI. Here the CDR3 DNA reads TGTGCCAGCTCACCACCTGGGGGGGCGCCGACTGGAAACACCATATATTTT. Translating gives CASSPPGGAPTGNTIYF.

This clonotype was seen repeatedly, ten times or more. The chain combines TRBV28 with TRBJ2-5; D remains ambiguous. V was cut by 2 bases and J by 6 bases, with 7 bases left in between. The CDR3 has 12 residues. The germline CDR1 and CDR2 sequences are MDHEN and SYDVKM. CDR3 DNA: TGTGCCAGCAGTTTAGTGCAGAAGACCCAGTACTTC. It translates to CASSLVQKTQYF.

The rearrangement links TRBV7-2 to TRBJ2-3, with D perhaps matching TRBD2 (6 bases). This CDR3 has 14 amino acids. Trimming shortened V by 5 bases and J by 2 bases, and 11 bases separated the two germline ends. Germline V gives CDR1 SGHTA, CDR2 FQGNSA. The CDR3 sequence is CASSLGLFTDTQYF. The DNA for the CDR3 is TGTGCCAGCAGCCTCGGACTATTCACAGATACGCAGTATTTT.

This sequence joins TRBV25-1 and TRBJ2-1, with D perhaps matching TRBD1 (6 bases). The CDR3 spans 17 residues. Germline assignment: CDR1 MGHDK and CDR2 SYGVNS. V shed 1 base and J shed 1 base, with 14 bases lying between them. CDR3 in amino acids: CASSESTGWGSYNEQFF. CDR3 coding DNA: TGTGCCAGCAGTGAATCCACAGGGTGGGGTTCCTACAATGAGCAGTTCTTC.

V gene TRBV30 combines with J gene TRBJ1-6; D gene uncertain. With 3 bases removed from V and 7 bases from J, the gap between germline ends came to 13 bases. This CDR3 is 14 amino acids long. The germline gives CDR1 GTSNPN, CDR2 SVGIG (reference sequence). CDR3 amino acids: CAWRVMGNNSPLHF. The CDR3 bases are TGTGCCTGGAGGGTGATGGGGAACAATTCACCCCTCCACTTT. The full variable domain, rest sourced from reference TRBV30 and TRBJ1-6, is SQTIHQWPATLVQPVGSPLSLECTVEGTSNPNLYWYRQAAGRGLQLLFYSVGIGQISSEVPQNLSASRPQDRQFILSSKKLLLSDSGFYLCAWRVMGNNSPLHFGNGTRLTVT.

The chain joins TRBV2 to TRBJ2-1, with D hard to call. Germline V CDR1 and CDR2: SNHLY, FYNNEI. Trimming shortened V by 8 bases and J by 1 base, and 9 bases separated the two germline ends. CDR3 length: 13 residues. The CDR3 loop reads CASGLESYNEQFF. DNA for the CDR3: TGTGCCAGCGGGCTGGAGTCCTACAATGAGCAGTTCTTC.